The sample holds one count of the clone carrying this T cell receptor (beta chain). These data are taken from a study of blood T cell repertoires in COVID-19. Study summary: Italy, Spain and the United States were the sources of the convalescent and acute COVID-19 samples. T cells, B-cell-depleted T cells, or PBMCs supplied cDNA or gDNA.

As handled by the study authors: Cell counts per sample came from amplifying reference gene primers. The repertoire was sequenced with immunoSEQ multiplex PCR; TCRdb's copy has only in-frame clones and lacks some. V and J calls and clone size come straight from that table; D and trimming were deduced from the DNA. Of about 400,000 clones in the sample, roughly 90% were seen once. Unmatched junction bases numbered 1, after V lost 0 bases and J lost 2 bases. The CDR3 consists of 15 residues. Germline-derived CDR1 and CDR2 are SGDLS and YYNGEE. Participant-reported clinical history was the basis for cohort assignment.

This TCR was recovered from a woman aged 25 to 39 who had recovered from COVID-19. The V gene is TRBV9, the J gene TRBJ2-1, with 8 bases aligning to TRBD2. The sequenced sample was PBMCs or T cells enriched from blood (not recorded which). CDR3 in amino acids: CASSVVSGTYNEQFF. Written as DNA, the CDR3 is TGTGCCAGCAGCGTAGTTAGCGGGACCTACAATGAGCAGTTCTTC.